This is a list of T cell receptor beta chains from one sample in a study of cytomegalovirus exposure and HLA in healthy donors. Sequenced by immunoSEQ multiplex PCR; TCRdb stores in-frame clones only, minus some. The sample gives about 160,000 clones, about 82% of which show up once; 0.77% is in the top ten. Sequencing input: PBMCs. These receptors were taken from a woman between 18 and 29 years old in good health and CMV-seronegative. Both conserved end residues are part of each CDR3. D genes are given only for firm matches. Size values are once, few and many counts, or a class for expanded clones, and some rows have none.

CDR3aa: CASSPGLADFVTGELFF; CDR3nt: TGTGCCAGCAGCCCGGGACTAGCGGACTTTGTCACCGGGGAGCTGTTTTTT; d_gene: TRBD2; v_gene: TRBV5-6; abundance: -; j_gene: TRBJ2-2
CDR3aa: CASIPLTRTGLAYEQYF; CDR3nt: TGTGCCAGCATACCCCTAACACGGACAGGTTTAGCCTACGAGCAGTACTTC; d_gene: TRBD1; v_gene: TRBV28; abundance: -; j_gene: TRBJ2-7
CDR3aa: CASSPKLAGGSYEQYF; CDR3nt: TGTGCCAGCAGCCCTAAACTAGCGGGAGGTTCCTACGAGCAGTACTTC; d_gene: TRBD2; v_gene: TRBV16; abundance: -; j_gene: TRBJ2-7
CDR3aa: CASSPQLAGVGTAKNIQYF; CDR3nt: TGTGCCAGCAGCCCTCAACTAGCGGGAGTGGGTACTGCCAAAAACATTCAGTACTTC; d_gene: TRBD2; v_gene: TRBV7-8; abundance: -; j_gene: TRBJ2-4
CDR3aa: CATSRAGDQPQHF; CDR3nt: TGTGCCACCAGCAGAGCAGGGGACCAGCCCCAGCATTTT; d_gene: -; v_gene: TRBV15; abundance: -; j_gene: TRBJ1-5
CDR3aa: CASSLGWLADTDTQYF; CDR3nt: TGCGCCAGCAGCTTGGGCTGGCTAGCGGACACAGATACGCAGTATTTT; d_gene: TRBD2; v_gene: TRBV5-1; abundance: -; j_gene: TRBJ2-3
CDR3aa: CASSVSDAEPKNIQYF; CDR3nt: TGTGCCAGCAGCGTCAGTGATGCGGAACCCAAAAACATTCAGTACTTC; d_gene: -; v_gene: TRBV9; abundance: once; j_gene: TRBJ2-4
CDR3aa: CASSLAQVGTGGGEAFF; CDR3nt: TGCGCCAGCAGCTTGGCCCAGGTGGGGACAGGGGGCGGTGAAGCTTTCTTT; d_gene: TRBD1; v_gene: TRBV5-1; abundance: -; j_gene: TRBJ1-1
CDR3aa: CASSLGASGYTDTQYF; CDR3nt: TGCGCCAGCAGCTTGGGGGCTAGCGGCTACACAGATACGCAGTATTTT; d_gene: TRBD2; v_gene: TRBV5-1; abundance: -; j_gene: TRBJ2-3
CDR3aa: CAWSNGGSYEQYF; CDR3nt: TGTGCCTGGAGTAACGGGGGCTCCTACGAGCAGTACTTC; d_gene: -; v_gene: TRBV30; abundance: -; j_gene: TRBJ2-7
CDR3aa: CASSPGTLHTDTQYF; CDR3nt: TGTGCCAGCAGTCCCGGGACTCTCCACACAGATACGCAGTATTTT; d_gene: -; v_gene: TRBV28; abundance: -; j_gene: TRBJ2-3
CDR3aa: CATSSFRAAEQFF; CDR3nt: TGTGCCACCAGCAGCTTCAGGGCTGCTGAGCAGTTCTTC; d_gene: -; v_gene: TRBV15; abundance: -; j_gene: TRBJ2-1
CDR3aa: CASILTGSYEQYF; CDR3nt: TGTGCCAGCATTCTGACAGGCTCCTACGAGCAGTACTTC; d_gene: -; v_gene: TRBV11-2; abundance: -; j_gene: TRBJ2-7
CDR3aa: CASSRTGGTDTQYF; CDR3nt: TGTGCCAGCAGCCGGACAGGGGGCACAGATACGCAGTATTTT; d_gene: TRBD1; v_gene: TRBV11-2; abundance: -; j_gene: TRBJ2-3
CDR3aa: CASPSARGSYEQYF; CDR3nt: TGTGCCAGCCCCTCGGCCAGGGGCTCCTACGAGCAGTACTTC; d_gene: -; v_gene: TRBV28; abundance: -; j_gene: TRBJ2-7
CDR3aa: CASSIGGQDEQYF; CDR3nt: TGTGCCAGTAGTATTGGGGGACAGGACGAGCAGTACTTC; d_gene: TRBD1; v_gene: TRBV19; abundance: -; j_gene: TRBJ2-7
CDR3aa: CATNFQGSYGYTF; CDR3nt: TGTGCCACAAACTTTCAGGGCAGCTATGGCTACACCTTC; d_gene: -; v_gene: TRBV10-3; abundance: -; j_gene: TRBJ1-2
CDR3aa: CASSWRFYEQYF; CDR3nt: TGTGCCAGCAGCTGGAGGTTCTACGAGCAGTACTTC; d_gene: -; v_gene: TRBV5-8; abundance: -; j_gene: TRBJ2-7
CDR3aa: CASRTSGLNYEQYF; CDR3nt: TGTGCCAGCCGTACTAGCGGCCTGAACTACGAGCAGTACTTC; d_gene: TRBD2; v_gene: TRBV6-1; abundance: -; j_gene: TRBJ2-7
CDR3aa: CASSVEQGVYNEQFF; CDR3nt: TGTGCCAGCAGCGTCGAACAGGGGGTGTACAATGAGCAGTTCTTC; d_gene: TRBD1; v_gene: TRBV6-4; abundance: -; j_gene: TRBJ2-1
CDR3aa: CASSLGTGYNEQFF; CDR3nt: TGTGCCAGCAGCTTGGGGACAGGGTACAATGAGCAGTTCTTC; d_gene: TRBD1; v_gene: TRBV5-8; abundance: few; j_gene: TRBJ2-1
CDR3aa: CASSSGGGTGKQYEQYF; CDR3nt: TGTGCCAGCAGCTCTGGAGGGGGGACAGGGAAACAATACGAGCAGTACTTC; d_gene: TRBD1; v_gene: TRBV9; abundance: -; j_gene: TRBJ2-7
CDR3aa: CASAGEEGETQYF; CDR3nt: TGTGCCAGCGCGGGAGAGGAGGGAGAGACCCAGTACTTC; d_gene: -; v_gene: TRBV21-1; abundance: -; j_gene: TRBJ2-5
CDR3aa: CASNQLAGNNEQFF; CDR3nt: TGTGCCAGCAACCAACTAGCGGGAAACAATGAGCAGTTCTTC; d_gene: TRBD2; v_gene: TRBV6-5; abundance: -; j_gene: TRBJ2-1
CDR3aa: CASSSRSSGTQPQHF; CDR3nt: TGTGCCAGCAGTTCCCGATCATCAGGGACACAGCCCCAGCATTTT; d_gene: -; v_gene: TRBV6-5; abundance: once; j_gene: TRBJ1-5
CDR3aa: CASSLEFLAGVHEQYF; CDR3nt: TGTGCCAGCAGCTTAGAGTTCCTAGCGGGAGTACACGAGCAGTACTTC; d_gene: TRBD2; v_gene: TRBV7-2; abundance: once; j_gene: TRBJ2-7
CDR3aa: CASRYPPLEAQYF; CDR3nt: TGTGCCAGCCGCTACCCCCCGCTAGAAGCCCAGTACTTC; d_gene: -; v_gene: TRBV7-2; abundance: -; j_gene: TRBJ2-5
CDR3aa: CASSLTGVSYEQYF; CDR3nt: TGTGCCAGCAGTTTGACGGGGGTCTCCTACGAGCAGTACTTC; d_gene: -; v_gene: TRBV27; abundance: -; j_gene: TRBJ2-7
CDR3aa: CASNAHRVGRDSPYNEQFF; CDR3nt: TGTGCCTCTAACGCCCACCGTGTGGGCCGGGACTCCCCTTACAATGAGCAGTTCTTC; d_gene: -; v_gene: TRBV11-1; abundance: -; j_gene: TRBJ2-1
CDR3aa: CASSPTRDRVNYGYTF; CDR3nt: TGTGCCAGCAGCCCGACCCGGGACAGGGTTAACTATGGCTACACCTTC; d_gene: TRBD1; v_gene: TRBV11-1; abundance: -; j_gene: TRBJ1-2
CDR3aa: CATSRDPGQGSNQPQHF; CDR3nt: TGTGCCACCAGCAGAGATCCGGGACAGGGGAGCAATCAGCCCCAGCATTTT; d_gene: TRBD1; v_gene: TRBV15; abundance: -; j_gene: TRBJ1-5
CDR3aa: CASNLQLSYNYGYTF; CDR3nt: TGTGCCAGCAATTTACAGCTATCCTATAACTATGGCTACACCTTC; d_gene: -; v_gene: TRBV6-6; abundance: -; j_gene: TRBJ1-2
CDR3aa: CASSFVGGGLYGNTIYF; CDR3nt: TGTGCCAGCAGTTTCGTAGGGGGGGGCTTATACGGAAACACCATATATTTT; d_gene: -; v_gene: TRBV28; abundance: -; j_gene: TRBJ1-3
CDR3aa: CASSPKHGGLTEAFF; CDR3nt: TGTGCCAGCAGTCCTAAACACGGGGGGCTCACTGAAGCTTTCTTT; d_gene: -; v_gene: TRBV7-9; abundance: -; j_gene: TRBJ1-1
CDR3aa: CATSRGEETQYF; CDR3nt: TGTGCCACCAGCAGAGGCGAGGAGACCCAGTACTTC; d_gene: -; v_gene: TRBV15; abundance: -; j_gene: TRBJ2-5
CDR3aa: CASSLAKTTYNEQFF; CDR3nt: TGCGCCAGCAGCTTGGCCAAGACAACCTACAATGAGCAGTTCTTC; d_gene: -; v_gene: TRBV5-1; abundance: -; j_gene: TRBJ2-1
CDR3aa: CASSLSMGGTGELFF; CDR3nt: TGTGCCAGCAGCCTATCGATGGGGGGAACCGGGGAGCTGTTTTTT; d_gene: -; v_gene: TRBV5-4; abundance: -; j_gene: TRBJ2-2
CDR3aa: CASSFTVNLGGTNEKLFF; CDR3nt: TGTGCCAGCAGTTTTACAGTCAACCTTGGTGGGACTAATGAAAAACTGTTTTTT; d_gene: -; v_gene: TRBV28; abundance: -; j_gene: TRBJ1-4
CDR3aa: CASSISSQETQYF; CDR3nt: TGTGCCAGTAGTATTTCCAGCCAAGAGACCCAGTACTTC; d_gene: -; v_gene: TRBV19; abundance: -; j_gene: TRBJ2-5
CDR3aa: CASSLLAGVSEQFF; CDR3nt: TGTGCCAGCAGCTTACTAGCGGGAGTAAGTGAGCAGTTCTTC; d_gene: TRBD2; v_gene: TRBV7-8; abundance: -; j_gene: TRBJ2-1
CDR3aa: CASSPPGAGGEKLFF; CDR3nt: TGTGCCAGTAGCCCCCCCGGGGCCGGGGGTGAAAAACTGTTTTTT; d_gene: -; v_gene: TRBV19; abundance: once; j_gene: TRBJ1-4
CDR3aa: CAISLRRDSQETQYF; CDR3nt: TGTGCCATCAGCCTCAGGCGGGACTCCCAAGAGACCCAGTACTTC; d_gene: -; v_gene: TRBV10-3; abundance: -; j_gene: TRBJ2-5
CDR3aa: CASSPGSKSSIQYF; CDR3nt: TGTGCCAGCAGCCCGGGATCGAAGTCCTCCATTCAGTACTTC; d_gene: -; v_gene: TRBV5-6; abundance: -; j_gene: TRBJ2-4